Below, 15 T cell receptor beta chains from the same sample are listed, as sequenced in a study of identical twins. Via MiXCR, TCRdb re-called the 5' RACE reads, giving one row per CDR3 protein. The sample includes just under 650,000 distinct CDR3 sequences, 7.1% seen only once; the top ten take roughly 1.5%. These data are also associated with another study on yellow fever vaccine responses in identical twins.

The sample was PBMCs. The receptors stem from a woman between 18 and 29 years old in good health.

CDR3 bases: TGTGCCAGCAGCGACCCGGGACTAGCGGGGGTTTACGAGCAGTACGTC. Translation: CASSDPGLAGVYEQYV. The chain has TRBV7-8 and TRBJ2-7; 14 bases agree with TRBD2. J gave up 4 bases and V 5 bases, and 7 bases lay outside the gene matches. This CDR3 contains 16 residues. Germline CDR1 reads SGHVS; CDR2 reads FQNEAQ.

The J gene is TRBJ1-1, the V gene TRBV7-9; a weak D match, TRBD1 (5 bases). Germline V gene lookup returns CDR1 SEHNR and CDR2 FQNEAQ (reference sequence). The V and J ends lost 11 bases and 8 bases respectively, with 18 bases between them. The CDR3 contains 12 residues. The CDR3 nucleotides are TGTGCCGGACTAGGAGGGGCAGAAGAAGCTTTCTTT. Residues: CAGLGGAEEAFF.

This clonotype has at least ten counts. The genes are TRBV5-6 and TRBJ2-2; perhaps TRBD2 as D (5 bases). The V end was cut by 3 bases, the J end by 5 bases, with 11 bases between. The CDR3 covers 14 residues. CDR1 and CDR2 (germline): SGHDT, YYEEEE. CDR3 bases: TGTGCCAGCAGCTCCAAAACTAGTACCGGGGAGCTGTTTTTT. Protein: CASSSKTSTGELFF.

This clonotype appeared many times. DNA for the CDR3: TGTGCCAGCAGTTTAACTGGAGAACAAAAACTCACCGGGGAGCTGTTTTTT. Amino acid sequence: CASSLTGEQKLTGELFF. The chain couples TRBV12-3 or TRBV12-4 to TRBJ2-2, with no clear D. The length of the CDR3 is 17 residues. The V end lost 2 bases, the J end lost 4 bases, and 17 bases lay between the germline ends.

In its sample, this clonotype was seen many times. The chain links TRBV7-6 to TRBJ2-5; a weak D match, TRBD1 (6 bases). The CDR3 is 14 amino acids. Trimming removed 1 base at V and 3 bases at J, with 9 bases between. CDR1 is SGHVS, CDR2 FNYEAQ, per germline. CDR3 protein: CASSLGTVKETQYF. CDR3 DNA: TGTGCCAGCAGCTTAGGGACAGTAAAAGAGACCCAGTACTTC.

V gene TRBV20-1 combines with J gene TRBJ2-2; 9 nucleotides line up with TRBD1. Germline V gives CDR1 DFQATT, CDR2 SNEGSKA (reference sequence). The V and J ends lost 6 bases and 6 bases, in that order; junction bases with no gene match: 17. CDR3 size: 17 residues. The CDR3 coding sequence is TGCAGTGCCAAACCGGGACAGGGATGGCCGGGGGCCGGGGAGCTGTTTTTT. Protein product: CSAKPGQGWPGAGELFF.

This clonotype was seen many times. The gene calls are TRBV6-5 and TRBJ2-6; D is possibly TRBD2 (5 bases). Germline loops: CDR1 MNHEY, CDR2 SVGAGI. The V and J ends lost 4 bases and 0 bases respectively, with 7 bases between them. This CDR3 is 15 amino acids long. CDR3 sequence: CASSSGISGANVLTF. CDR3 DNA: TGTGCCAGCAGTTCCGGGATCTCTGGGGCCAACGTCCTGACTTTC.

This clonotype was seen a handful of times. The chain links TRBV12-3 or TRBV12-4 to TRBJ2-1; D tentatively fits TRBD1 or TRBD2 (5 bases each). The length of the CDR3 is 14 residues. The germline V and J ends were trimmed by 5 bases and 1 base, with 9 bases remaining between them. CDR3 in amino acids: CASSGTPSYNEQFF. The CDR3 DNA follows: TGTGCCAGCAGTGGGACGCCTTCCTACAATGAGCAGTTCTTC.

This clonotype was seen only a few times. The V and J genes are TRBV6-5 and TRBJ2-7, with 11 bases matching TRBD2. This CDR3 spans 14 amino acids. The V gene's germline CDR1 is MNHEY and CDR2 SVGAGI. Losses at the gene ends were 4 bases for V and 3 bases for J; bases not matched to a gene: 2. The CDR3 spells CASSSGTSGYEQYV. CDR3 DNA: TGTGCCAGCAGTTCCGGGACTAGCGGCTACGAGCAGTACGTC.

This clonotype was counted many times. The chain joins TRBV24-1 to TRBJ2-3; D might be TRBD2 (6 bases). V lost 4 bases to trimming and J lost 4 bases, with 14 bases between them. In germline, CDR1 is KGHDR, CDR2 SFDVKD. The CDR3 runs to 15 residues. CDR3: CATSDHSEGPDTQYF. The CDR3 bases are TGTGCCACCAGTGACCATTCGGAGGGCCCAGATACGCAGTATTTT.

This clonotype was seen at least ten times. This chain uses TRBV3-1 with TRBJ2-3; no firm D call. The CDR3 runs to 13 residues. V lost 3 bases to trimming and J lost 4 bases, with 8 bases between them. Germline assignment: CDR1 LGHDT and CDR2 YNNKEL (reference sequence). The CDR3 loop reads CASSQFGPDTQYF. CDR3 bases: TGTGCCAGCAGCCAGTTTGGGCCAGATACGCAGTATTTT.

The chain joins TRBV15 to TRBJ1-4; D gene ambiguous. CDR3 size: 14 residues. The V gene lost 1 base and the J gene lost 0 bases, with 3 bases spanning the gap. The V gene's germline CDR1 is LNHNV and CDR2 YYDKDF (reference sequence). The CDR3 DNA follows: TGTGCCACCAGCAGAGTAACAACTAATGAAAAACTGTTTTTT. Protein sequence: CATSRVTTNEKLFF.

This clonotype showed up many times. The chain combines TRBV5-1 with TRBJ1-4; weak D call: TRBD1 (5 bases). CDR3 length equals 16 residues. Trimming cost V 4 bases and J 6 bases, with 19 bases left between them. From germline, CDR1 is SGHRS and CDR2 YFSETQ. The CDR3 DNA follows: TGCGCCAGCAGCCCAGGGCAGAACCTCAGGGATGAAAAACTGTTTTTT. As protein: CASSPGQNLRDEKLFF.

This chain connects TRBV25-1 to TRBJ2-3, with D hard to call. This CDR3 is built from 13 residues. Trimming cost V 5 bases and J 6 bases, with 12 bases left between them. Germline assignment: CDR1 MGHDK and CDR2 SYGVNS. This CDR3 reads CASSHGRLDTQYF. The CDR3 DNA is TGTGCCAGCAGTCACGGGCGACTCGATACGCAGTATTTT.

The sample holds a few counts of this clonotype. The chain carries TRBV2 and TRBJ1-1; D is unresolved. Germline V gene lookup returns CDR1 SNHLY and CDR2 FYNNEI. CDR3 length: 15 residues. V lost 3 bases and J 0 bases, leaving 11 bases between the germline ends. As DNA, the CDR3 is TGTGCCAGCAGTGAGACCGAGGGTTTGAACACTGAAGCTTTCTTT. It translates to CASSETEGLNTEAFF.